This record looks at one TCR beta chain sequence and its context. Cohort placement rested on clinical history that participants reported themselves. For recovered donors of Cohort 3, there were two negative PCRs, clearance, or symptom resolution. The data are from a study of blood T cell repertoires in COVID-19. About the study: The United States, Italy and Spain were the sources of the acute and convalescent COVID-19 samples.

Assay: immunoSEQ multiplex PCR; the TCRdb copy retains only in-frame clones and omits some. The sample has 220,000 or so clones, about four fifths seen once. The sequence came from a woman aged 40 to 50 who had recovered from COVID-19. Material: PBMCs or T cells enriched from blood (not recorded which).

This CDR3 reads CASSPGAAGRNTEAFF. The CDR3 coding sequence is TGTGCCAGCAGCCCAGGGGCGGCCGGTAGGAACACTGAAGCTTTCTTT. This chain connects TRBV7-3 to TRBJ1-1; tentatively, D is TRBD1 (6 bases). There are 16 residues in the CDR3. The germline V and J ends were trimmed by 5 bases and 1 base, with 17 bases remaining between them. Germline CDR1 and CDR2: SGHTA and FQGTGA.